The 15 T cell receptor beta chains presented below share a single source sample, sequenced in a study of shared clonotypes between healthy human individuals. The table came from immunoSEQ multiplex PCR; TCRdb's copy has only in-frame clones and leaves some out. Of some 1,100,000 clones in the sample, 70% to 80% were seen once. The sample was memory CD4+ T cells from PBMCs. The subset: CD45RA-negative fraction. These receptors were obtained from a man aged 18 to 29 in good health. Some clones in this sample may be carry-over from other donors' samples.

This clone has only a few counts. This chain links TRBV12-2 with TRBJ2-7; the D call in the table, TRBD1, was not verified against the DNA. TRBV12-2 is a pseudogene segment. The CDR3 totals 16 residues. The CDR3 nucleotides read TGTGCAAGTCGCTTAGCGCGCGACAGGGTCGGGTACGAGCAGTACTTC. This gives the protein CASRLARDRVGYEQYF.

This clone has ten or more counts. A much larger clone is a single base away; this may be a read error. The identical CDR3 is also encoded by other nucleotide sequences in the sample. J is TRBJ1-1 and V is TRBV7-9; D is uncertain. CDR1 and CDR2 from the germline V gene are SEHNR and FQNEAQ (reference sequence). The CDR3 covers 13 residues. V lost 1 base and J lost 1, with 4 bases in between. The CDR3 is CASSLGQNTEAFF. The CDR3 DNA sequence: TGTGCCAGCAGCTTAGGGCAGAACACTGAAGCTTTCTTT. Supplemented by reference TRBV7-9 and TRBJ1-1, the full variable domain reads DTGVSQNPRHKITKRGQNVTFRCDPISEHNRLYWYRQTLGQGPEFLTYFQNEAQLEKSRLLSDRFSAERPKGSFSTLEIQRTEQGDSAMYLCASSLGQNTEAFFGQGTRLTVV.

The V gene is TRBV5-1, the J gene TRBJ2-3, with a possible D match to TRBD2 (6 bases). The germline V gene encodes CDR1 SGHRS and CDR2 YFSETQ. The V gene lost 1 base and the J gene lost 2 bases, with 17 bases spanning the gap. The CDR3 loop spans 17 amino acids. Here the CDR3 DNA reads TGCGCCAGCAGCTTGCCCCGCGGGGCAGGGAACACAGATACGCAGTATTTT. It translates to CASSLPRGAGNTDTQYF. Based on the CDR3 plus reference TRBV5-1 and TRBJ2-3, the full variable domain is KAGVTQTPRYLIKTRGQQVTLSCSPISGHRSVSWYQQTPGQGLQFLFEYFSETQRNKGNFPGRFSGRQFSNSRSEMNVSTLELGDSALYLCASSLPRGAGNTDTQYFGPGTRLTVL.

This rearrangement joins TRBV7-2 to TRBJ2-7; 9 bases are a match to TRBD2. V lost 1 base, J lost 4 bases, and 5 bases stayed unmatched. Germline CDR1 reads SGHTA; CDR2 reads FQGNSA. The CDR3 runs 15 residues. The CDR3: CASSLGVAGAYEQYF. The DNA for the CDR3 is TGTGCCAGCAGCTTAGGCGTAGCGGGAGCTTACGAGCAGTACTTC.

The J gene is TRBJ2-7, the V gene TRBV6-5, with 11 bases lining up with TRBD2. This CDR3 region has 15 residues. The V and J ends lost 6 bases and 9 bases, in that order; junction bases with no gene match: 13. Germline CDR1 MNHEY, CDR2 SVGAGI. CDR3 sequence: CASRSTLAGVSRQYF. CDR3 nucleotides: TGTGCCAGCAGGAGTACACTAGCGGGAGTGAGTCGGCAGTACTTC.

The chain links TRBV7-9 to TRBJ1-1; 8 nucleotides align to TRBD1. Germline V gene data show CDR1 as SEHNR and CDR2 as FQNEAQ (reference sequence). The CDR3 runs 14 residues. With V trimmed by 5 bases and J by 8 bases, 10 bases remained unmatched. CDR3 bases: TGTGCCAGCAGCGTACAACAGGGGGAAGAGGAAGCTTTCTTT. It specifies CASSVQQGEEEAFF.

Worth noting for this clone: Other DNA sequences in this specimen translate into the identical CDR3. CDR3 sequence: CASSLGLHNTGELFF. For the CDR3, the DNA is TGTGCCAGCAGCTTAGGGCTCCATAACACCGGGGAGCTGTTTTTT. The V and J genes are TRBV7-2 and TRBJ2-2; D not resolved. Trimming took off 1 base at V and 2 bases at J, with 8 bases between the two ends. Germline V gene sequence: CDR1 SGHTA, CDR2 FQGNSA. This CDR3 is built from 15 residues.

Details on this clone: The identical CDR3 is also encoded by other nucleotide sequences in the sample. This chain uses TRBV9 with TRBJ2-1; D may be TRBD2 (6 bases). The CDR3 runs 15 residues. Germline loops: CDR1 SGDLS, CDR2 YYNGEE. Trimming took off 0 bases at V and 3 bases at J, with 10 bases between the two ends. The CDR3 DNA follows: TGTGCCAGCAGCGTAGCGGGAGATAGCTACAATGAGCAGTTCTTC. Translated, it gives CASSVAGDSYNEQFF.

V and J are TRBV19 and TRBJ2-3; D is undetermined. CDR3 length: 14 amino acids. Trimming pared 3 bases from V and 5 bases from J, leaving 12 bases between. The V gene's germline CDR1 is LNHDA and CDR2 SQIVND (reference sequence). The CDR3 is CASSIAGLVDTQYF. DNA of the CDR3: TGTGCCAGTAGTATTGCCGGCTTGGTAGATACGCAGTATTTT.

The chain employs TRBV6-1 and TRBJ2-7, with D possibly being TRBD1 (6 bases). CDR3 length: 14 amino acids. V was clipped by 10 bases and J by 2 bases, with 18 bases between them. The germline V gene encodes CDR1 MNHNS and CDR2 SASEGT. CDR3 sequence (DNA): TGTGCCACCAGAACGACAGGTTTTACCTACGAGCAGTACTTC. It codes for CATRTTGFTYEQYF.

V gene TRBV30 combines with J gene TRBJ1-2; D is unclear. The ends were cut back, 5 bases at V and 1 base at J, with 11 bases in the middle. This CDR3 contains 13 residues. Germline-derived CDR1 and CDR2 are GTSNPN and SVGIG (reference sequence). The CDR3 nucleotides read TGTGCCTGGTGCGAGGTGGTTAACTATGGCTACACCTTC. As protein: CAWCEVVNYGYTF.

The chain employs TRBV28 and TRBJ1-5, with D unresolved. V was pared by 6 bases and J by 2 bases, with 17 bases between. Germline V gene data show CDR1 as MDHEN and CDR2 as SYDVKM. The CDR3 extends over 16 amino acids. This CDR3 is CASSPGRPRGNQPQHF. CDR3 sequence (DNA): TGTGCCAGCAGCCCGGGCAGGCCCCGGGGCAATCAGCCCCAGCATTTT.

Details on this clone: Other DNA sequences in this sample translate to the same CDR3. In nucleotides, the CDR3 is TGTGCCAGCAGTTTCCAGGGCAGGGGCTACACCTTC. Its translation is CASSFQGRGYTF. The genes are TRBV28 and TRBJ1-2, with D maybe TRBD1 (5 bases). This CDR3 spans 12 amino acids. Trimming removed 3 bases at V and 8 bases at J, with 10 bases between. The germline CDR1 and CDR2 sequences are MDHEN and SYDVKM.

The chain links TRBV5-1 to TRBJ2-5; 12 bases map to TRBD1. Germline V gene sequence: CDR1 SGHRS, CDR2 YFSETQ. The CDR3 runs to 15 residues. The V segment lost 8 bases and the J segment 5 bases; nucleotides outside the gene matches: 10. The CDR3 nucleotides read TGCGCCAGTTTTGACCGGGACAGGGGGCGTGAGACCCAGTACTTC. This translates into CASFDRDRGRETQYF.

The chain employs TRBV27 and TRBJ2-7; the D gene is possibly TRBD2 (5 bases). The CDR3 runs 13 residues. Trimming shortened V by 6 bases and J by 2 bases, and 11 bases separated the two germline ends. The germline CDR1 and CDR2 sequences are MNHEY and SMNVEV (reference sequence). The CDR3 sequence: CASRSSGAYEQYF. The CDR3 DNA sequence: TGTGCCAGCAGATCAAGCGGAGCCTACGAGCAGTACTTC.